Following are 32 T cell receptor beta chains from one sample sequenced in a study of radiotherapy plus CTLA-4 blockade in lung cancer. Repertoires were generated with immunoSEQ multiplex PCR, while TCRdb's copy carries only in-frame clones and drops some. This sample yields tens of thousands of clones, of which 77% are seen a single time; 3.5% to 4% belongs to the top ten. The source material was peripheral blood, sampled from a patient treated with radiotherapy plus ipilimumab. All receptors come from a human donor with non-small cell lung cancer who had a partial response to radiotherapy plus ipilimumab.

The chain joins TRBV11-2 to TRBJ2-2; D gene uncertain. In germline, CDR1 is SGHAT, CDR2 FQNNGV. The CDR3 extends over 18 amino acids. Trimming stripped 0 bases from V and 4 bases from J, with 18 bases between. The CDR3 DNA is TGTGCCAGCAGCTTAGAGCCCCCACGTTACGAGGTCACCGGGGAGCTGTTTTTT. Translating gives CASSLEPPRYEVTGELFF. The full variable domain, completed using reference TRBV11-2 and TRBJ2-2, is EAGVAQSPRYKIIEKRQSVAFWCNPISGHATLYWYQQILGQGPKLLIQFQNNGVVDDSQLPKDRFSAERLKGVDSTLKIQPAKLEDSAVYLCASSLEPPRYEVTGELFFGEGSRLTVL.

In its sample, this clone was seen once. The genes are TRBV29-1 and TRBJ1-5; a possible D gene is TRBD1 (5 bases). This CDR3 spans 13 amino acids. Looked up from germline, CDR1 is SQVTM and CDR2 is ANQGSEA. The V gene lost 5 bases and the J gene lost 5 bases, with 13 bases spanning the gap. In nucleotides, the CDR3 is TGCAGCGTTCGCGACAGCAGGGATCAGCCCCAGCATTTT. This sequence encodes CSVRDSRDQPQHF. The entire variable domain, with the rest obtained from reference TRBV29-1 and TRBJ1-5, is as follows: SAVISQKPSRDICQRGTSLTIQCQVDSQVTMMFWYRQQPGQSLTLIATANQGSEATYESGFVIDKFPISRPNLTFSTLTVSNMSPEDSSIYLCSVRDSRDQPQHFGDGTRLSIL.

The chain is built from TRBV18 and TRBJ2-2; tentatively, D is TRBD2 (6 bases). The CDR3 has 15 residues. V gave up 3 bases and J gave up 2 bases, with 10 bases separating them. The germline gives CDR1 KGHSH, CDR2 LQKENI. CDR3 sequence: CASSPNGGNTGELFF. The CDR3 DNA follows: TGTGCCAGCTCACCTAACGGGGGAAACACCGGGGAGCTGTTTTTT.

This clone occurred a few times. This rearrangement joins TRBV27 to TRBJ2-2, with D hard to call. V was clipped by 7 bases and J by 5 bases, with 8 bases between them. Germline CDR1 and CDR2: MNHEY and SMNVEV (reference sequence). The CDR3 is 12 residues long. Written as DNA, the CDR3 is TGTGCCAGCACCTCCCCGACCGGGGAGCTGTTTTTT. Translating it yields CASTSPTGELFF.

The chain couples TRBV5-4 to TRBJ2-7; D might be TRBD1 (6 bases). The V gene's germline CDR1 is SGHNT and CDR2 YYREEE (reference sequence). The CDR3 totals 13 residues. Trimming removed 4 bases at V and 6 bases at J, with 14 bases between. For the CDR3, the DNA is TGTGCCAGCAGCGTTACAGGGATTGGCGAGCAGTACTTC. The encoded protein is CASSVTGIGEQYF.

V and J are TRBV2 and TRBJ2-4; weak D call: TRBD1 (6 bases). CDR1 is SNHLY, CDR2 FYNNEI, per germline. Trimming stripped 6 bases from V and 5 bases from J, with 20 bases between. The CDR3 is 16 residues long. Here the CDR3 DNA reads TGTGCCAGCAGCCTGTCGATAGTACAGGGCGAAAACATTCAGTACTTC. Its translation is CASSLSIVQGENIQYF.

The CDR3 spells CASRTGTRFGYTF. The CDR3 DNA reads as TGTGCCAGCAGGACCGGGACAAGATTTGGCTACACCTTC. The V gene is TRBV6-1, the J gene TRBJ1-2; a possible D gene is TRBD1 (6 bases). Looked up from germline, CDR1 is MNHNS and CDR2 is SASEGT. Trimming shortened V by 6 bases and J by 7 bases, and 15 bases separated the two germline ends. The CDR3 is made up of 13 amino acids.

The CDR3 nucleotides are TGTGCCAGCAGTCCCGGGACACCTAGCACAGATACGCAGTATTTT. Its translation: CASSPGTPSTDTQYF. The chain employs TRBV27 and TRBJ2-3; TRBD1 might be the D (6 bases). V gave up 5 bases and J gave up 0 bases, with 12 bases separating them. The CDR3 consists of 15 residues. From germline, CDR1 is MNHEY and CDR2 SMNVEV (reference sequence).

The chain joins TRBV4-1 to TRBJ1-4; TRBD1 agrees at 7 bases. Looked up from germline, CDR1 is MGHRA and CDR2 is YSYEKL. The CDR3 sequence is 16 residues long. With V trimmed by 3 bases and J by 3 bases, 7 bases remained unmatched. CDR3 sequence (DNA): TGCGCCAGCAGCCAGTCCGAAGGGGGCGCTAATGAAAAACTGTTTTTT. The encoded protein is CASSQSEGGANEKLFF.

This rearrangement joins TRBV7-3 to TRBJ2-3, with 10 nucleotides matching TRBD1. With V trimmed by 5 bases and J by 4 bases, 6 bases remained unmatched. Germline CDR1 is SGHTA and CDR2 is FQGTGA. The length of the CDR3 is 15 residues. The CDR3 DNA follows: TGTGCCAGCAGCCCCGACAGGGGGCGTGCAGATACGCAGTATTTT. Protein product: CASSPDRGRADTQYF.

V and J are TRBV28 and TRBJ1-5, with TRBD1 as a possible D gene (5 bases). The germline gives CDR1 MDHEN, CDR2 SYDVKM. Trimming took 3 bases from V and 6 from J, leaving 9 bases between them. CDR3 length: 13 residues. CDR3 in amino acids: CASSLEGAQPQHF. CDR3 DNA sequence: TGTGCCAGCAGTTTGGAAGGGGCTCAGCCCCAGCATTTT.

The V and J genes are TRBV28 and TRBJ2-7, with TRBD1 as a possible D gene (5 bases). V was shortened by 7 bases and J by 5 bases, with 15 bases between the two germline ends. This CDR3 has 13 residues. Germline-derived CDR1 and CDR2 are MDHEN and SYDVKM. As DNA, the CDR3 is TGTGCCAGCAATATAGACAGTTCCCACGAGCAGTACTTC. Translation: CASNIDSSHEQYF.

This clone was counted between two and nine times. This chain links TRBV6-5 with TRBJ2-7; 7 bases are shared with TRBD1. This CDR3 region has 15 residues. V lost 5 bases and J lost 5; bases outside the gene matches: 12. Germline lookup yields CDR1 MNHEY and CDR2 SVGAGI. CDR3 in amino acids: CASSRSRQGRHEQYF. CDR3 sequence (DNA): TGTGCCAGCAGTCGATCTCGACAGGGACGCCACGAGCAGTACTTC.

The gene calls are TRBV5-1 and TRBJ1-1; a weak D match, TRBD1 (5 bases). The CDR3 has 14 residues. Germline V CDR1 and CDR2: SGHRS, YFSETQ. Deletions cut 4 bases from V and 6 bases from J, with 16 bases between. This CDR3 reads CASSNAQGSSEAFF. CDR3 sequence (DNA): TGCGCCAGCAGCAATGCCCAGGGTTCATCTGAAGCTTTCTTT.

As to this clone: One junction end does not reproduce the germline sequence, and a read error may be involved. Additional DNA sequences in this sample encode the identical CDR3. The chain joins TRBV5-1 to TRBJ1-6, with D possibly TRBD1 on 5 matching bases. From germline, CDR1 is SGHRS and CDR2 YFSETQ. This CDR3 is built from 17 residues. CDR3 DNA: TGTGCCAGCAGCTTGTCCCCACAGGCGATTAATAATTCACCCCTCCACTTT. Amino acid sequence: CASSLSPQAINNSPLHF. The full variable domain, in which reference TRBV5-1 and TRBJ1-6 provide the parts outside the CDR3, is KAGVTQTPRYLIKTRGQQVTLSCSPISGHRSVSWYQQTPGQGLQFLFEYFSETQRNKGNFPGRFSGRQFSNSRSEMNVSTLELGDSALYLCASSLSPQAINNSPLHFGNGTRLTVT.

This clone was seen only a few times. V gene TRBV19 combines with J gene TRBJ1-5, with no clear D. V was shortened by 7 bases and J by 5 bases, with 15 bases between the two germline ends. CDR1 is LNHDA, CDR2 SQIVND, per germline (reference sequence). CDR3 length: 14 amino acids. The CDR3 here is CASNPAVDYQPQHF. CDR3 nucleotide sequence: TGTGCCAGTAATCCCGCCGTAGACTATCAGCCCCAGCATTTT.

This chain uses TRBV5-1 with TRBJ1-2, with D unresolved. The germline V gene has CDR1 SGHRS and CDR2 YFSETQ. This CDR3 has 13 amino acids. V lost 2 bases and J lost 2, with 7 bases in between. CDR3 protein: CASSFSINYGYTF. Written as DNA, the CDR3 is TGCGCCAGCAGCTTCTCTATAAACTATGGCTACACCTTC.

V and J are TRBV6-1 and TRBJ1-3; 7 bases match TRBD1. The CDR3 runs 14 residues. V trimming: 4 bases; J trimming: 4 bases; junction bases outside the gene matches: 4. The germline gives CDR1 MNHNS, CDR2 SASEGT. The CDR3 DNA sequence: TGTGCCAGCAGTGTTACAGGGGCAGGAAACACCATATATTTT. This sequence encodes CASSVTGAGNTIYF.

This chain uses TRBV5-5 with TRBJ2-7; 9 bases align to TRBD2. Germline CDR1 SGHKS, CDR2 YYEKEE (reference sequence). The CDR3 covers 15 residues. Trimming removed 2 bases from V and 3 bases from J; junction bases left unmatched: 6. CDR3 nucleotides: TGTGCCAGCAGCTTCCTAGGTAGCGGGGGCTACGAGCAGTACTTC. This sequence encodes CASSFLGSGGYEQYF.

This clone was recorded only once. V usage is TRBV11-2 and J usage is TRBJ2-7; D is unclear. Looked up from germline, CDR1 is SGHAT and CDR2 is FQNNGV. CDR3 size: 13 residues. Trimming shortened V by 3 bases and J by 1 base, and 7 bases separated the two germline ends. CDR3: CASSFYSSYEQYF. The CDR3 DNA follows: TGTGCCAGCAGCTTTTACAGTTCCTACGAGCAGTACTTC.

This clone was seen a handful of times. The chain carries TRBV6-1 and TRBJ2-3; weak D call: TRBD2 (6 bases). Germline CDR1 is MNHNS and CDR2 is SASEGT. V dropped 0 bases and J dropped 1 base, with 14 bases sitting between them. The CDR3 runs to 17 residues. The CDR3 DNA sequence: TGTGCCAGCAGTGAAGCGGTTGGCGGGGCGGGCACAGATACGCAGTATTTT. It specifies CASSEAVGGAGTDTQYF.

J is TRBJ1-2 and V is TRBV6-5, with D maybe TRBD1 (6 bases). Germline V lookup: CDR1 MNHEY, CDR2 SVGAGI. V lost 6 bases to trimming and J lost 6 bases, with 14 bases between them. The CDR3 runs to 13 residues. The CDR3 DNA is TGTGCCAGCAGCCTTGACAGGTTTGATGGCTACACCTTC. Translating gives CASSLDRFDGYTF.

This clone was detected a few times. V and J are TRBV5-4 and TRBJ1-5; tentative D call: TRBD1 (5 bases). The CDR3 spans 14 residues. Germline assignment: CDR1 SGHNT and CDR2 YYREEE (reference sequence). Deletions cut 2 bases from V and 7 bases from J, with 13 bases between. The CDR3 spells CASSFFGGGQPQHF. The CDR3 DNA is TGTGCCAGCAGCTTTTTTGGGGGAGGGCAGCCCCAGCATTTT.

Written as DNA, the CDR3 is TGTGCCAGTAGTAACAGGGTAGAGCATGAGCAGTTCTTC. Amino acid sequence: CASSNRVEHEQFF. The rearrangement links TRBV19 to TRBJ2-1, with D possibly TRBD1 on 6 matching bases. The CDR3 runs 13 residues. The germline V and J ends were trimmed by 4 bases and 8 bases, with 12 bases remaining between them. Germline CDR1 LNHDA, CDR2 SQIVND (reference sequence).

This clone occurred once. This chain connects TRBV4-2 to TRBJ1-4; TRBD1 aligns across 7 bases. V lost 8 bases, J lost 7 bases, and 7 bases stayed unmatched. The germline V gene has CDR1 LGHNA and CDR2 YNFKEQ. This CDR3 is 13 amino acids long. CDR3 sequence (DNA): TGTGCCAGCGGCAGGGGGGTCGGTGAAAAACTGTTTTTT. This codes for CASGRGVGEKLFF.

The chain uses TRBV11-2 and TRBJ2-2, with 12 bases that match TRBD2. The CDR3 length is 15 residues. CDR1 and CDR2 from the germline V gene are SGHAT and FQNNGV. Germline trimming cut 5 bases from V and 6 bases from J; bases unmatched to any gene: 4. CDR3 sequence: CASSPLAGGPGELFF. Here the CDR3 DNA reads TGTGCCAGCAGCCCCCTAGCGGGGGGGCCCGGGGAGCTGTTTTTT.

The rearrangement links TRBV6-6 to TRBJ1-1; D is undetermined. The CDR3 contains 11 residues. In germline, CDR1 is MNHNY, CDR2 SVGAGI (reference sequence). Deletions cut 2 bases from V and 9 bases from J, with 7 bases between. The CDR3 here is CASSYAEKAFF. The CDR3 DNA sequence: TGTGCCAGCAGTTACGCTGAGAAAGCTTTCTTT.

This chain uses TRBV19 with TRBJ2-3, with 9 bases aligning to TRBD2. Germline V gene data show CDR1 as LNHDA and CDR2 as SQIVND (reference sequence). V gave up 6 bases and J gave up 1 base; unmatched junction bases: 5. The CDR3 runs 15 residues. The CDR3 reads CASSASSGGTDTQYF. CDR3 DNA: TGTGCCAGTAGCGCATCTAGCGGGGGCACAGATACGCAGTATTTT.

V usage is TRBV7-3 and J usage is TRBJ2-3, with unresolved D. Germline assignment: CDR1 SGHTA and CDR2 FQGTGA. The CDR3 loop spans 15 amino acids. The V end lost 2 bases, the J end lost 2 bases, and 11 bases lay between the germline ends. The CDR3 region is CASSLGQSDTDTQYF. In nucleotides, the CDR3 is TGTGCCAGCAGCTTAGGGCAGTCAGACACAGATACGCAGTATTTT. The full variable domain, rest sourced from reference TRBV7-3 and TRBJ2-3, is GAGVSQTPSNKVTEKGKYVELRCDPISGHTALYWYRQSLGQGPEFLIYFQGTGAADDSGLPNDRFFAVRPEGSVSTLKIQRTERGDSAVYLCASSLGQSDTDTQYFGPGTRLTVL.

V usage is TRBV5-5 and J usage is TRBJ2-1; D possibly corresponds to TRBD1 (5 bases). The CDR3 has 16 residues. From germline, CDR1 is SGHKS and CDR2 YYEKEE (reference sequence). With 0 bases removed from V and 7 bases from J, the gap between germline ends came to 17 bases. CDR3 residues: CASSLAPLTQGNEQFF. The CDR3, as DNA: TGTGCCAGCAGCTTGGCCCCCCTAACCCAGGGAAATGAGCAGTTCTTC.

The chain carries TRBV7-8 and TRBJ2-1; D is unclear. Trimming pared 5 bases from V and 9 bases from J, leaving 14 bases between. Germline V gene lookup returns CDR1 SGHVS and CDR2 FQNEAQ. The CDR3 spans 13 residues. The CDR3 loop is CASSPTRRGEQFF. The CDR3 DNA reads as TGTGCCAGCAGCCCCACGCGCAGAGGTGAGCAGTTCTTC.

The CDR3 spells CASSLGTVSSGANVLTF. CDR3 nucleotide sequence: TGTGCCAGCAGCTTAGGGACAGTGAGCTCTGGGGCCAACGTCCTGACTTTC. The chain combines TRBV11-3 with TRBJ2-6; the D gene is possibly TRBD1 (6 bases). CDR3 length: 17 amino acids. Trimming left V 1 base short and J 0 bases short, with 10 bases between. Looked up from germline, CDR1 is SGHNT and CDR2 is YENEEA.